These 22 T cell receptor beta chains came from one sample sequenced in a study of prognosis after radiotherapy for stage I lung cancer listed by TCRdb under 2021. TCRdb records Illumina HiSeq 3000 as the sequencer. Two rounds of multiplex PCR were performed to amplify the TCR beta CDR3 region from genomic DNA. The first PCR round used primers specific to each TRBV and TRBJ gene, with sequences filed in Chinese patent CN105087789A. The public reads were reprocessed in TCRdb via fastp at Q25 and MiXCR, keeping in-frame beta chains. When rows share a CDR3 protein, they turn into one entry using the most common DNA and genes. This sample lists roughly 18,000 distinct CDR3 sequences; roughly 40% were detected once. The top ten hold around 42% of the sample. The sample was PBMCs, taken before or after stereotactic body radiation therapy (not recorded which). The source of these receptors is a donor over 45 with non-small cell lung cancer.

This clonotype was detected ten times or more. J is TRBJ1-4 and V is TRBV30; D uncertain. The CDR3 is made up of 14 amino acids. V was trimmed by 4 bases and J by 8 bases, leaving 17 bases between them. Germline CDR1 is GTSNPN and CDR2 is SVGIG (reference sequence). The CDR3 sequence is CAWTPDPMEEKLFF. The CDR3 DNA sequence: TGTGCCTGGACTCCCGACCCGATGGAGGAAAAACTGTTTTTT.

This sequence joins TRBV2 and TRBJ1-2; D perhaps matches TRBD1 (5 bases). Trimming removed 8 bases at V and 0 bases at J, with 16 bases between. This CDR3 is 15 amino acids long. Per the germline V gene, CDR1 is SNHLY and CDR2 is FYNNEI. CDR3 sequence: CASLMGRGANYGYTF. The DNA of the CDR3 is TGTGCCAGCCTAATGGGGCGGGGCGCTAACTATGGCTACACCTTC.

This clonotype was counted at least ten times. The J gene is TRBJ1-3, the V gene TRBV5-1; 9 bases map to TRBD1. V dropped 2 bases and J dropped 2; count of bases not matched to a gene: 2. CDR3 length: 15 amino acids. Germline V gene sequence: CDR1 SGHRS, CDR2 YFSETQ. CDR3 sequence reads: CASSLTGGTGNTIYF. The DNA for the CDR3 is TGCGCCAGCAGCTTAACAGGGGGCACTGGAAACACCATATATTTT.

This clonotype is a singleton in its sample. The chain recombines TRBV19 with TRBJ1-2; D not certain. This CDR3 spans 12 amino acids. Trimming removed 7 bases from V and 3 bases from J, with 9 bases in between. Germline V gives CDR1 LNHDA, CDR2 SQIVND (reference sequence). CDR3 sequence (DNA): TGTGCCAGTACCCCCGGTCACTATGGCTACACCTTC. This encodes CASTPGHYGYTF.

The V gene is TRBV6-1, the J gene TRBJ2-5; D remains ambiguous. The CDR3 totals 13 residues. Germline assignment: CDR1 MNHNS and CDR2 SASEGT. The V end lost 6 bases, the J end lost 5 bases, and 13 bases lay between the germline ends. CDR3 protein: CASRHWAGETQYF. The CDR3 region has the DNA TGTGCCAGCAGACACTGGGCCGGGGAGACCCAGTACTTC.

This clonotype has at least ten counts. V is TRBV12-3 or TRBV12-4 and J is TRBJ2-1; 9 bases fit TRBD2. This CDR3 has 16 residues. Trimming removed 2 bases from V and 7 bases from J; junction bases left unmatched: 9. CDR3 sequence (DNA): TGTGCCAGCAGTTTACCCCCAGCGGGGGGTATTAATGAGCAGTTCTTC. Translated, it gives CASSLPPAGGINEQFF.

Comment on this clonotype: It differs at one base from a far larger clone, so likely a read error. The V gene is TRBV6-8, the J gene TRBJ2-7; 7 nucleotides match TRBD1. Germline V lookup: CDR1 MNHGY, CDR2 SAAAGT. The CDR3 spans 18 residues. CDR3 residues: CASSYTRDSYLPTYEQCF. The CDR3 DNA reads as TGTGCCAGCAGTTACACCCGGGACAGTTATCTGCCAACCTACGAGCAGTGCTTC.

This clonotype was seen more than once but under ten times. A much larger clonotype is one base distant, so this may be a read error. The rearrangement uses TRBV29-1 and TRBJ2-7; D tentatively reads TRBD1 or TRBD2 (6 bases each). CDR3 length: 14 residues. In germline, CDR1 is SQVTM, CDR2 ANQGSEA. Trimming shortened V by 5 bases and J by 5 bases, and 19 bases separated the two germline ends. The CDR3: CSVSPGAKGDEQYF. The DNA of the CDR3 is TGCAGCGTTTCGCCGGGGGCTAAGGGGGACGAGCAGTACTTC.

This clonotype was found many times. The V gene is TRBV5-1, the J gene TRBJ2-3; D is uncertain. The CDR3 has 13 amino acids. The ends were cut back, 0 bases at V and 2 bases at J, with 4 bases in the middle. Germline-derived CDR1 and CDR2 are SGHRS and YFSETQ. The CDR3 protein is CASSLAPTDTQYF. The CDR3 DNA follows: TGCGCCAGCAGCTTGGCCCCCACAGATACGCAGTATTTT.

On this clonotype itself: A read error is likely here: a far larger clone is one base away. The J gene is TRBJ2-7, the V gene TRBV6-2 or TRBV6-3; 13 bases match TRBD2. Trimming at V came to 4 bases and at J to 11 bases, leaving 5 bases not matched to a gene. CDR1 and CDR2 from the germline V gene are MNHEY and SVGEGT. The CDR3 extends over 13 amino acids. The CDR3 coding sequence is TGTGCCAGCAGTTCCACTAGCGGGAGGGACAAGTACTTC. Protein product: CASSSTSGRDKYF.

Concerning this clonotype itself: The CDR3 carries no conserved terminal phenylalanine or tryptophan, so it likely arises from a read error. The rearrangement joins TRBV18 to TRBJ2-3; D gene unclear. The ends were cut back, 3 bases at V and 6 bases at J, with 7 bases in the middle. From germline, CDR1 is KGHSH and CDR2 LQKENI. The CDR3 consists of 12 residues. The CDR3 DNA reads TGTGCCAGCTCACCTGGTGCCGATACGCAGTATCTT. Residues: CASSPGADTQYL.

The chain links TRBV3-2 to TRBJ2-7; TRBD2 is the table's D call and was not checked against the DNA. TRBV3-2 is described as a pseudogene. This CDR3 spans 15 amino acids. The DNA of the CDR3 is TGTGCCAGCAGCCAAGATAGGAGTCCACTTGTAGGACAGTACTTC. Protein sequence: CASSQDRSPLVGQYF.

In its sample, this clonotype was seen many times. CDR3 nucleotide sequence: TGTGCCAGCAGTTTCCTAGCGGCGATTAACACCGGGGAGCTGTTTTTT. Translating it yields CASSFLAAINTGELFF. J is TRBJ2-2 and V is TRBV27; 7 nucleotides match TRBD2. Germline V gene lookup returns CDR1 MNHEY and CDR2 SMNVEV (reference sequence). The CDR3 runs 16 residues. J lost 2 bases, V lost 3 bases, and 6 bases had no gene match.

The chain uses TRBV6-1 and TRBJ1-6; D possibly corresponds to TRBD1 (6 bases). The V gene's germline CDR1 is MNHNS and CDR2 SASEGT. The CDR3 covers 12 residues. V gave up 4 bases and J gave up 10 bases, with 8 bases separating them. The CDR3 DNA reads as TGTGCCAGCAGTGGGACAGTCTCACCCCTCCACTTT. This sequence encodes CASSGTVSPLHF.

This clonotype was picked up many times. The CDR3 loop reads CASSRDNEQFF. The CDR3 coding sequence is TGTGCCAGCTCACGGGACAATGAGCAGTTCTTC. The rearrangement uses TRBV18 and TRBJ2-1; no clear D gene. Trimming took off 4 bases at V and 5 bases at J, with 3 bases between the two ends. The CDR3 loop spans 11 amino acids. Germline V gives CDR1 KGHSH, CDR2 LQKENI.

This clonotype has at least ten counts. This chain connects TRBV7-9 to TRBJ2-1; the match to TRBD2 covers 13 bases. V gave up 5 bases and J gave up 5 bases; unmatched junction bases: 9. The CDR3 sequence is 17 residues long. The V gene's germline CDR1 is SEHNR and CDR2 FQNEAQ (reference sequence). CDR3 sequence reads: CASSPRTSGGVNNEQFF. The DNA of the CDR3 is TGTGCCAGCAGCCCCCGGACTAGCGGGGGTGTAAACAATGAGCAGTTCTTC.

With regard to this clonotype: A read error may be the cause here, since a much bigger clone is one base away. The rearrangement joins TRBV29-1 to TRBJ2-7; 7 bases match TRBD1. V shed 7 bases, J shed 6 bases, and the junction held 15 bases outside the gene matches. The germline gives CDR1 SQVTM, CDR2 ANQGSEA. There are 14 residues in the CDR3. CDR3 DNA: TGCAGCGCCCGAACTGGGACAGATCGAACCGAGCAGTACTTC. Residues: CSARTGTDRTEQYF.

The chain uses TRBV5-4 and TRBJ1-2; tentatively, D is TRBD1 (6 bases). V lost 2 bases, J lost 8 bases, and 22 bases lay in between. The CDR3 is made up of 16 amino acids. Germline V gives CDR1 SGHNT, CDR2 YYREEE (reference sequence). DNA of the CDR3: TGTGCCAGCAGCTTAGCGCTGGGGGCCTCTCCGGGAGGCTACACCTTC. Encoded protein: CASSLALGASPGGYTF.

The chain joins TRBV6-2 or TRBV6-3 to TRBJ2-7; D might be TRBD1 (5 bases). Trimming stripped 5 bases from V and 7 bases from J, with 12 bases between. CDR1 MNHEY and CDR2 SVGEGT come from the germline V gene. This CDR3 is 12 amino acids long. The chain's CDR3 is CASSAGSGEQYF. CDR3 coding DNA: TGTGCCAGCAGTGCCGGATCAGGGGAGCAGTACTTC.

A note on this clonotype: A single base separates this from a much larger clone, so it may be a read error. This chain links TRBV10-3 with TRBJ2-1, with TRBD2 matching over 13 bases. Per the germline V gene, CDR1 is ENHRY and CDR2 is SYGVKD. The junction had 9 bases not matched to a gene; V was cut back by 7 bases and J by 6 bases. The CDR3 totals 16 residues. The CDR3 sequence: CAIIDPTSGRVNEQFF. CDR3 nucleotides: TGTGCCATCATCGATCCTACTAGCGGGAGGGTCAATGAGCAGTTCTTC.

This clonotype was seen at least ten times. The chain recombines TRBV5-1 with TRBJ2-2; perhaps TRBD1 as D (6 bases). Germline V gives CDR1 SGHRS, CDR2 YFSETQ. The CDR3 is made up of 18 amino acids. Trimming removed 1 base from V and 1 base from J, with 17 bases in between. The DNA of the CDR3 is TGCGCCAGCAGCTTGAGGGCAGGGGAACCCGGGAACACCGGGGAGCTGTTTTTT. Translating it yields CASSLRAGEPGNTGELFF.

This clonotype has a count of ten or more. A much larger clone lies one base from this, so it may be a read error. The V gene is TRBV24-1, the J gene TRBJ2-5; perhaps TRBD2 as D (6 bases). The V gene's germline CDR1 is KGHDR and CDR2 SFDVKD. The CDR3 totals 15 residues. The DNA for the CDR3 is TGTGCCACCAGTGATTTAGGCGGGACCCAAGAGACCCAGTGCTTC. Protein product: CATSDLGGTQETQCF.